This T cell receptor (beta chain) is drawn from a study of T cell responses to AZD1222 COVID-19 vaccine. On this clone: Antigen: not known.

Study-wide points: Clonal diversity was possibly underestimated; the donors were predominantly white British and more often female.

Data came from immunoSEQ multiplex PCR; TCRdb stores just in-frame clones and leaves some out. The data contain roughly 100,000 clones, around 92% of them singletons. Between the trimmed V and J ends, which lost 6 bases and 7 bases, there was a span of 6 bases. Germline V gives CDR1 MDHEN, CDR2 SYDVKM. The CDR3 sequence is 10 residues long. The source material was peripheral blood, sampled on day 0 of AZD1222 vaccination. The rearrangement links TRBV28 to TRBJ1-2, with D perhaps matching TRBD1 (5 bases). This clonotype was obtained from an adult in good health. CDR3 sequence (DNA): TGTGCCAGCAGGGGGACTGGCTACACCTTC. Translated: CASRGTGYTF.